This entry lists 32 T cell receptor beta chains sequenced from one sample in a study of identical twins. TCRdb ran MiXCR on the 5' RACE reads and lists one entry per CDR3 protein. The profile shows some 1,700,000 distinct CDR3 sequences, less than 40% of them singletons. Material for sequencing was cord blood. Receptor source: a newborn girl in good health.

The sample holds a few counts of this clonotype. The chain has TRBV5-1 and TRBJ2-6; 9 bases line up with TRBD1. V lost 4 bases to trimming and J lost 3 bases; unmatched junction nucleotides: 8. Germline V gene sequence: CDR1 SGHRS, CDR2 YFSETQ. The CDR3 loop spans 17 amino acids. The CDR3 DNA reads TGCGCCAGCAGCCCGTACAGGGGGCAAGTTGGGGCCAACGTCCTGACTTTC. It is translated as CASSPYRGQVGANVLTF. Combining the CDR3 with reference TRBV5-1 and TRBJ2-6 gives the whole variable domain KAGVTQTPRYLIKTRGQQVTLSCSPISGHRSVSWYQQTPGQGLQFLFEYFSETQRNKGNFPGRFSGRQFSNSRSEMNVSTLELGDSALYLCASSPYRGQVGANVLTFGAGSRLTVL.

The chain uses TRBV6-6 and TRBJ1-3, with a weak D call TRBD1 (5 bases). Germline loops: CDR1 MNHNY, CDR2 SVGAGI (reference sequence). Trimming took off 6 bases at V and 2 bases at J, with 8 bases between the two ends. There are 13 residues in the CDR3. As DNA, the CDR3 is TGTGCCAGCAGCCACAGGACTGGAAACACCATATATTTT. Amino acid sequence: CASSHRTGNTIYF.

This clonotype was seen only once. This sequence joins TRBV6-2 or TRBV6-3 and TRBJ2-1; 8 bases agree with TRBD2. Germline lookup yields CDR1 MNHEY and CDR2 SVGEGT. Losses at the gene ends were 9 bases for V and 6 bases for J; bases not matched to a gene: 16. This CDR3 comprises 16 residues. The CDR3 DNA sequence: TGTGCCAGTGACTTACCGGCGGGAGGACGAGGCAATGAGCAGTTCTTC. Protein: CASDLPAGGRGNEQFF.

This clonotype was picked up a small number of times. Being one base from a much bigger clone, this may be a read error. The genes are TRBV2 and TRBJ2-7, with TRBD1 identical over 7 bases. This CDR3 has 13 amino acids. CDR1 is SNHLY and CDR2 is FYNNEI in the germline V gene. The ends lost 7 bases at V and 0 bases at J; junction bases unmatched: 3. The CDR3 bases are TGTGCCAGCACGGACAGGAGCTCCTACGAGCAGTACTTC. Its translation: CASTDRSSYEQYF.

This clonotype has just a few counts. The chain has TRBV28 and TRBJ2-1; D not resolved. Trimming took off 6 bases at V and 3 bases at J, with 12 bases between the two ends. The CDR3 runs 14 residues. The V gene's germline CDR1 is MDHEN and CDR2 SYDVKM. The CDR3 DNA is TGTGCCAGCAGCCCATACGGCTACTACAATGAGCAGTTCTTC. It is translated as CASSPYGYYNEQFF.

A few counts support this clonotype. The chain uses TRBV20-1 and TRBJ1-4; D unresolved. The V gene's germline CDR1 is DFQATT and CDR2 SNEGSKA (reference sequence). V was pared by 3 bases and J by 8 bases, with 7 bases between. CDR3 length: 11 residues. The CDR3 loop is CSARPEEKLFF. The CDR3 bases are TGCAGTGCTAGGCCGGAAGAAAAACTGTTTTTT.

This chain links TRBV19 with TRBJ1-5; D gene ambiguous. V was clipped by 7 bases and J by 3 bases, with 19 bases between them. The CDR3 spans 16 residues. Germline CDR1 and CDR2: LNHDA and SQIVND (reference sequence). The CDR3 DNA reads as TGTGCCAGTAAGCGGCGGGTGGCGGGAACCAATCAGCCCCAGCATTTT. Translation gives CASKRRVAGTNQPQHF. Filled out from reference TRBV19 and TRBJ1-5, the complete variable domain reads DGGITQSPKYLFRKEGQNVTLSCEQNLNHDAMYWYRQDPGQGLRLIYYSQIVNDFQKGDIAEGYSVSREKKESFPLTVTSAQKNPTAFYLCASKRRVAGTNQPQHFGDGTRLSIL.

The chain joins TRBV6-5 to TRBJ2-3, with 8 bases identical to TRBD2. Per the germline V gene, CDR1 is MNHEY and CDR2 is SVGAGI. The CDR3 is 17 amino acids. J lost 2 bases, V lost 0 bases, and 7 bases had no gene match. CDR3 DNA: TGTGCCAGCAGTTACTCCCCCGGCGGGAGGATCACAGATACGCAGTATTTT. It specifies CASSYSPGGRITDTQYF.

This clonotype was observed at least ten times. The rearrangement links TRBV4-1 to TRBJ2-4; no firm D call. This CDR3 contains 14 residues. V was pared by 2 bases and J by 3 bases, with 8 bases between. CDR1 is MGHRA and CDR2 is YSYEKL in the germline V gene. The CDR3 region is CASSQSDNKNIQYF. The CDR3 coding sequence is TGCGCCAGCAGCCAATCTGACAACAAAAACATTCAGTACTTC.

The rearrangement links TRBV6-6 to TRBJ2-1; no clear D. The V end was cut by 6 bases, the J end by 0 bases, with 12 bases between. CDR3 length: 15 residues. Looked up from germline, CDR1 is MNHNY and CDR2 is SVGAGI (reference sequence). CDR3 in amino acids: CASSPNSGSYNEQFF. For the CDR3, the DNA is TGTGCCAGCAGCCCCAACTCGGGCTCCTACAATGAGCAGTTCTTC.

This clonotype was counted a single time. This chain connects TRBV7-6 to TRBJ2-1; D perhaps matches TRBD2 (6 bases). There are 16 residues in the CDR3. V lost 2 bases and J lost 5, with 16 bases in between. The germline V gene has CDR1 SGHVS and CDR2 FNYEAQ. CDR3 protein: CASSLRRLEGHNEQFF. The CDR3 bases are TGTGCCAGCAGCTTACGACGACTGGAGGGGCACAATGAGCAGTTCTTC.

This clonotype has a handful of counts. V and J are TRBV5-6 and TRBJ1-2; D call uncertain. Germline V gives CDR1 SGHDT, CDR2 YYEEEE. The CDR3 has 11 residues. The germline V and J ends were trimmed by 0 bases and 9 bases, with 6 bases remaining between them. The CDR3 here is CASSLVGRYTF. The CDR3 DNA reads as TGTGCCAGCAGCTTGGTAGGACGCTACACCTTC.

The V call is TRBV3-1, the J call TRBJ2-2; tentative D call: TRBD1 (6 bases). Germline loops: CDR1 LGHDT, CDR2 YNNKEL (reference sequence). The CDR3 extends over 14 amino acids. Trimming removed 6 bases from V and 4 bases from J, with 12 bases in between. CDR3 sequence (DNA): TGTGCCAGCAGACCGGACAGTGTCACCGGGGAGCTGTTTTTT. This gives the protein CASRPDSVTGELFF.

The V gene is TRBV7-2, the J gene TRBJ2-5; D might be TRBD2 (6 bases). The DNA end lines up better with TRBJ2-7; the J call may be wrong. This CDR3 region has 13 residues. The V gene's germline CDR1 is SGHTA and CDR2 FQGNSA. The CDR3 DNA reads TGTGCCAGCAGCTTTTTGGAGGGCTACGAGCAGTACTTC. This gives the protein CASSFLEGYEQYF.

This clonotype appeared a few times. The chain joins TRBV9 to TRBJ2-1; D uncertain. V lost 0 bases to trimming and J lost 4 bases, with 14 bases between them. The CDR3 length is 16 residues. CDR1 is SGDLS, CDR2 YYNGEE, per germline. In DNA, the CDR3 is TGTGCCAGCAGCGTAGGAGGTCGGGCCCGGTACAATGAGCAGTTCTTC. This sequence encodes CASSVGGRARYNEQFF.

This clonotype appeared a few times. The chain has TRBV12-3 or TRBV12-4 and TRBJ2-4; D not resolved. The J call is doubtful: the DNA matches TRBJ2-7 better. The CDR3 loop spans 14 amino acids. In DNA form, the CDR3 reads TGTGCCAGCAGTACGACCAGGTTTAGATACGAGCAGTACTTC. Protein: CASSTTRFRYEQYF.

The V gene is TRBV20-1, the J gene TRBJ1-2; no firm D call. Germline assignment: CDR1 DFQATT and CDR2 SNEGSKA (reference sequence). CDR3 size: 12 residues. V dropped 1 base and J dropped 8 bases, with 11 bases sitting between them. CDR3 bases: TGCAGTGCTAGAGCTTCGACCTACGGCTACACCTTC. Translation gives CSARASTYGYTF.

This clonotype has ten or more counts. The chain uses TRBV5-1 and TRBJ2-1, with D tentatively TRBD1 or TRBD2 (6 bases each). The germline CDR1 and CDR2 sequences are SGHRS and YFSETQ. V gave up 4 bases and J gave up 1 base, with 15 bases separating them. The CDR3 is 16 residues long. Here the CDR3 DNA reads TGCGCCAGCAGCCTTCAGGGGACTCCGTCCTACAATGAGCAGTTCTTC. Amino acid sequence: CASSLQGTPSYNEQFF.

This clonotype has just a few counts. The V and J genes are TRBV25-1 and TRBJ1-2; TRBD1 is a possible D gene (6 bases). Trimming cost V 1 base and J 2 bases, with 8 bases left between them. The germline gives CDR1 MGHDK, CDR2 SYGVNS. There are 14 residues in the CDR3. The CDR3 DNA reads TGTGCCAGCAGTGAATGGGGGACAAACTATGGCTACACCTTC. This sequence encodes CASSEWGTNYGYTF.

This clonotype was observed at least ten times. CDR3 DNA: TGTGCCAGCAGCTCCCCGTTTTATAATGAGCAGTTCTTC. It specifies CASSSPFYNEQFF. The rearrangement joins TRBV7-9 to TRBJ2-1; the D is unclear. This CDR3 has 13 amino acids. V was pared by 4 bases and J by 7 bases, with 11 bases between. The germline gives CDR1 SEHNR, CDR2 FQNEAQ (reference sequence).

This chain uses TRBV10-3 with TRBJ2-7; D unclear. V shed 2 bases and J shed 5 bases, with 10 bases lying between them. Germline lookup yields CDR1 ENHRY and CDR2 SYGVKD. The CDR3 spans 13 residues. The CDR3 loop is CAISERSDNEQYF. The DNA of the CDR3 is TGTGCCATCAGTGAGAGAAGCGACAACGAGCAGTACTTC.

This clonotype was counted only a few times. This rearrangement joins TRBV5-1 to TRBJ1-6; 8 bases are shared with TRBD1. After removal of 4 bases from V and 7 bases from J, the junction contained 13 bases not matched to a gene. Germline V CDR1 and CDR2: SGHRS, YFSETQ. The CDR3 extends over 17 amino acids. CDR3 DNA sequence: TGCGCCAGCAGCCCCCTGACAGGGGTAAAGGGAAATTCACCCCTCCACTTT. As protein: CASSPLTGVKGNSPLHF.

The chain uses TRBV28 and TRBJ2-1, with TRBD2 identical over 8 bases. This CDR3 has 14 residues. Germline CDR1 MDHEN, CDR2 SYDVKM. V was pared by 4 bases and J by 11 bases, with 10 bases of the junction left unmatched. CDR3 nucleotides: TGTGCCAGCAGTTCTACAACGGCGGGAGGTCAGCAGTTCTTC. As protein: CASSSTTAGGQQFF.

In this sample, this clonotype turned up a few times. The V gene is TRBV5-1, the J gene TRBJ1-1; a weak D match, TRBD1 (6 bases). The CDR3 is 13 amino acids. Germline CDR1 is SGHRS and CDR2 is YFSETQ. Trimming left V 0 bases short and J 11 bases short, with 14 bases between. The CDR3 region is CASSLGTGWGAFF. The CDR3 nucleotides read TGCGCCAGCAGCTTGGGTACAGGGTGGGGGGCTTTCTTT.

This clonotype has only a few counts. The chain employs TRBV10-3 and TRBJ2-7; maybe TRBD2 (5 bases). Between the trimmed V and J ends, which lost 5 bases and 3 bases, there was a span of 20 bases. The CDR3 sequence is 16 residues long. Germline loops: CDR1 ENHRY, CDR2 SYGVKD. CDR3 amino acids: CAISPRGGSASYEQYF. Here the CDR3 DNA reads TGTGCCATCAGTCCACGAGGTGGTAGCGCCAGCTACGAGCAGTACTTC.

This clonotype was counted at least ten times. The chain combines TRBV3-1 with TRBJ1-1, with 7 bases matching TRBD1. CDR3 length equals 13 residues. Trimming took 4 bases from V and 5 from J; bases not matched to a gene: 4. Germline-derived CDR1 and CDR2 are LGHDT and YNNKEL (reference sequence). The chain's CDR3 is CASSRQGGTEAFF. CDR3 coding DNA: TGTGCCAGCAGCCGACAGGGTGGGACTGAAGCTTTCTTT.

This clonotype was counted a few times. The genes are TRBV5-1 and TRBJ2-3; 8 bases are shared with TRBD2. CDR3 length: 15 residues. The V segment lost 4 bases and the J segment 0 bases; nucleotides outside the gene matches: 4. The V gene's germline CDR1 is SGHRS and CDR2 YFSETQ. The CDR3 coding sequence is TGCGCCAGCAGCCCAGTAGCGGGGAGCACAGATACGCAGTATTTT. Its protein product is CASSPVAGSTDTQYF.

The V call is TRBV24-1, the J call TRBJ1-5; a possible D gene is TRBD1 (6 bases). The V end lost 4 bases, the J end lost 6 bases, and 15 bases lay between the germline ends. This CDR3 has 15 residues. CDR1 and CDR2 from the germline V gene are KGHDR and SFDVKD. CDR3 bases: TGTGCCACCAGTGACCAGCGACAGGTGGGTCAGCCCCAGCATTTT. The encoded protein is CATSDQRQVGQPQHF.

This rearrangement joins TRBV3-1 to TRBJ2-3; 9 positions agree with TRBD2. The germline V gene has CDR1 LGHDT and CDR2 YNNKEL (reference sequence). The junction had 11 bases not matched to a gene; V was cut back by 4 bases and J by 3 bases. The CDR3 consists of 17 residues. The CDR3 is CASSPGLGGLATDTQYF. In DNA, the CDR3 is TGTGCCAGCAGCCCCGGGCTGGGGGGACTAGCAACAGATACGCAGTATTTT.

This clonotype was detected a few times. The CDR3 DNA sequence: TGCAGCGTTGAAGAGGGAGTCAATGAAGGGACTTTTAACTATGGCTACACCTTC. Its translation: CSVEEGVNEGTFNYGYTF. The chain recombines TRBV29-1 with TRBJ1-2, with D perhaps TRBD1 (5 bases). The CDR3 loop spans 18 amino acids. From germline, CDR1 is SQVTM and CDR2 ANQGSEA. V was trimmed by 0 bases and J by 1 base, leaving 21 bases between them. The complete variable domain, with remaining parts taken from reference TRBV29-1 and TRBJ1-2, reads SAVISQKPSRDICQRGTSLTIQCQVDSQVTMMFWYRQQPGQSLTLIATANQGSEATYESGFVIDKFPISRPNLTFSTLTVSNMSPEDSSIYLCSVEEGVNEGTFNYGYTFGSGTRLTVV.

The chain couples TRBV21-1 to TRBJ2-7; the table gives TRBD1 as D, unverified against the DNA. TRBV21-1 is termed a pseudogene. This CDR3 comprises 15 residues. This CDR3 is CASSKEGQEAYEQYF. DNA for the CDR3: TGTGCCAGCAGCAAAGAGGGGCAGGAAGCCTACGAGCAGTACTTC.

This clonotype was seen at least ten times. V gene TRBV5-1 combines with J gene TRBJ1-2, with D possibly TRBD1 on 5 matching bases. Trimming shortened V by 1 base and J by 7 bases, and 14 bases separated the two germline ends. There are 14 residues in the CDR3. Germline CDR1 and CDR2: SGHRS and YFSETQ. This chain's CDR3 is CASSLKEGIGGYTF. The CDR3 bases are TGCGCCAGCAGCTTGAAAGAGGGGATCGGTGGCTACACCTTC.